Each of the 15 T cell receptor beta chains below was sequenced from the same sample in a study of identifying expanded T cells in peripheral blood. The table came from immunoSEQ multiplex PCR; TCRdb's copy has only in-frame clones and leaves some out. The table lists about 82,000 clones, about 90% of them singletons. Sequencing was carried out using blood. The receptor set was obtained from a person between 18 and 75 years old in good health.

V usage is TRBV7-9 and J usage is TRBJ2-3; tentatively, D is TRBD2 (5 bases). The CDR3 has 16 amino acids. Germline CDR1 and CDR2: SEHNR and FQNEAQ (reference sequence). Trimming cost V 4 bases and J 0 bases, with 14 bases left between them. The CDR3: CASSSLMTGSTDTQYF. The CDR3 nucleotides are TGTGCCAGCAGCTCCCTTATGACGGGGAGCACAGATACGCAGTATTTT.

The V call is TRBV11-2, the J call TRBJ1-2, with D perhaps TRBD1 (5 bases). V dropped 1 base and J dropped 5 bases, with 8 bases sitting between them. The CDR3 has 13 amino acids. The V gene's germline CDR1 is SGHAT and CDR2 FQNNGV. The CDR3 sequence: CASSLAAGYGYTF. The DNA for the CDR3 is TGTGCCAGCAGCTTAGCGGCAGGGTATGGCTACACCTTC.

The chain carries TRBV19 and TRBJ2-1; D possibly corresponds to TRBD1 (6 bases). V was clipped by 7 bases and J by 7 bases, with 14 bases between them. Germline-derived CDR1 and CDR2 are LNHDA and SQIVND (reference sequence). This CDR3 has 13 amino acids. Here the CDR3 DNA reads TGTGCCAGTACCCCAAGGGGGTTTAATGAGCAGTTCTTC. It encodes CASTPRGFNEQFF.

The CDR3 DNA follows: TGTGCCAGTAGTTACCTGGGATTGGGGGACTATGGCTACACCTTC. This gives the protein CASSYLGLGDYGYTF. J is TRBJ1-2 and V is TRBV19; maybe TRBD1 (5 bases). Trimming removed 5 bases from V and 3 bases from J, with 16 bases in between. The CDR3 is 15 amino acids. CDR1 is LNHDA and CDR2 is SQIVND in the germline V gene (reference sequence).

The V call is TRBV19, the J call TRBJ1-1; possible D gene TRBD1, 5 bases. Germline V gene data show CDR1 as LNHDA and CDR2 as SQIVND (reference sequence). The CDR3 runs to 14 residues. Trimming cost V 5 bases and J 3 bases, with 13 bases left between them. The CDR3 here is CASSLIGGDTEAFF. In DNA form, the CDR3 reads TGTGCCAGTAGTCTCATCGGGGGGGACACTGAAGCTTTCTTT.

The chain carries TRBV6-5 and TRBJ2-7; 7 nucleotides agree with TRBD1. CDR1 is MNHEY, CDR2 SVGAGI, per germline. The CDR3 consists of 11 residues. V shed 2 bases, J shed 9 bases, and the junction held 1 base outside the gene matches. CDR3 nucleotides: TGTGCCAGCAGTTACGGGGACAGGCAGTACTTC. Amino acids: CASSYGDRQYF.

This sequence joins TRBV30 and TRBJ1-4; D unclear. Deletions cut 0 bases from V and 5 bases from J, with 10 bases between. This CDR3 has 14 amino acids. From germline, CDR1 is GTSNPN and CDR2 SVGIG (reference sequence). The CDR3 here is CAWSVPETNEKLFF. DNA of the CDR3: TGTGCCTGGAGTGTACCGGAGACAAATGAAAAACTGTTTTTT.

DNA of the CDR3: TGTGCCAGCAGCTTTGAGAGGGATCAAGAGACCCAGTACTTC. It translates to CASSFERDQETQYF. V gene TRBV7-9 combines with J gene TRBJ2-5; the D gene is possibly TRBD2 (5 bases). Trimming shortened V by 3 bases and J by 2 bases, and 10 bases separated the two germline ends. Per germline, CDR1 SEHNR and CDR2 FQNEAQ (reference sequence). The CDR3 totals 14 residues.

The chain carries TRBV18 and TRBJ1-1; D is unclear. The CDR3 has 14 residues. V was clipped by 1 base and J by 0 bases, with 6 bases between them. Looked up from germline, CDR1 is KGHSH and CDR2 is LQKENI. The CDR3 DNA reads TGTGCCAGCTCACCACAGGGCATGAACACTGAAGCTTTCTTT. Translating gives CASSPQGMNTEAFF. Full variable domain (outside the CDR3, taken from reference TRBV18 and TRBJ1-1): NAGVMQNPRHLVRRRGQEARLRCSPMKGHSHVYWYRQLPEEGLKFMVYLQKENIIDESGMPKERFSAEFPKEGPSILRIQQVVRGDSAAYFCASSPQGMNTEAFFGQGTRLTVV.

The chain links TRBV19 to TRBJ2-7; possibly TRBD2 for D (6 bases). This CDR3 comprises 13 residues. Germline V gene lookup returns CDR1 LNHDA and CDR2 SQIVND (reference sequence). V lost 6 bases, J lost 2 bases, and 11 bases lay in between. CDR3 DNA: TGTGCCAGTAGCTCGGGCGGGACCTACGAGCAGTACTTC. Translation: CASSSGGTYEQYF.

The chain links TRBV19 to TRBJ1-3; 8 bases are a match to TRBD1. This CDR3 comprises 17 residues. V dropped 6 bases and J dropped 0; count of bases not matched to a gene: 10. CDR1 and CDR2 (germline): LNHDA, SQIVND (reference sequence). In DNA form, the CDR3 reads TGTGCCAGTAGGGCCGGGGACAGGCCTAGCTCTGGAAACACCATATATTTT. This codes for CASRAGDRPSSGNTIYF. Using reference TRBV19 and TRBJ1-3 for the parts outside the CDR3, the full variable domain is DGGITQSPKYLFRKEGQNVTLSCEQNLNHDAMYWYRQDPGQGLRLIYYSQIVNDFQKGDIAEGYSVSREKKESFPLTVTSAQKNPTAFYLCASRAGDRPSSGNTIYFGEGSWLTVV.

The CDR3 DNA sequence: TGCGCCAGCAGCTTGTTCTCAGGGGACACCGGGGAGCTGTTTTTT. Residues: CASSLFSGDTGELFF. This chain uses TRBV5-1 with TRBJ2-2; tentative D call: TRBD1 (6 bases). CDR3 length: 15 amino acids. Germline values: CDR1 SGHRS, CDR2 YFSETQ. Trimming left V 1 base short and J 3 bases short, with 10 bases between. The full variable domain, its missing parts supplied by reference TRBV5-1 and TRBJ2-2, is KAGVTQTPRYLIKTRGQQVTLSCSPISGHRSVSWYQQTPGQGLQFLFEYFSETQRNKGNFPGRFSGRQFSNSRSEMNVSTLELGDSALYLCASSLFSGDTGELFFGEGSRLTVL.

The chain carries TRBV18 and TRBJ1-1; 7 bases line up with TRBD1. The J segment lost 4 bases and the V segment lost 3 bases, leaving 5 bases of the junction unmatched. The germline V gene has CDR1 KGHSH and CDR2 LQKENI. The CDR3 runs to 14 residues. The CDR3 DNA follows: TGTGCCAGCTCACCTCAGGGGGGGACCACTGAAGCTTTCTTT. Encoded protein: CASSPQGGTTEAFF.

The chain has TRBV5-5 and TRBJ1-1; TRBD1 matches at 7 bases. The CDR3 is 15 residues long. Germline trimming cut 4 bases from V and 4 bases from J; bases unmatched to any gene: 10. The germline CDR1 and CDR2 sequences are SGHKS and YYEKEE (reference sequence). The DNA for the CDR3 is TGTGCCAGCAGCCTGACAGGGCTCAAGGGCACTGAAGCTTTCTTT. Amino acids: CASSLTGLKGTEAFF.

The chain joins TRBV14 to TRBJ2-1; the D call may be TRBD1 or TRBD2 (5 bases each). V was cut by 8 bases and J by 0 bases, with 23 bases left in between. The CDR3 is 18 residues long. In germline, CDR1 is SGHDN, CDR2 FVKESK. For the CDR3, the DNA is TGTGCCAGCGCGGTTCGGGACCGTAGTGATAGCTCCTACAATGAGCAGTTCTTC. Translating gives CASAVRDRSDSSYNEQFF. Complete variable domain (other parts from reference TRBV14 and TRBJ2-1): EAGVTQFPSHSVIEKGQTVTLRCDPISGHDNLYWYRRVMGKEIKFLLHFVKESKQDESGMPNNRFLAERTGGTYSTLKVQPAELEDSGVYFCASAVRDRSDSSYNEQFFGPGTRLTVL.